These 9 T cell receptor beta chains came from one sample sequenced in a study of T cell repertoires in cytomegalovirus infection. MiXCR, run by TCRdb on the reads, gives a single entry per CDR3 protein. The sample consists of 630,000 or so distinct CDR3 sequences, roughly a quarter of them appearing once. Source material: CD8+ T cells from PBMCs. The receptors shown here come from a human donor in good health (CMV status not recorded). Some clones in this sample may be carry-over from other donors' samples.

This clonotype appeared a few times. The CDR3 sequence: CASSTGDRQETQYF. The CDR3 region has the DNA TGTGCCAGCAGCACCGGGGACAGACAAGAGACCCAGTACTTC. The V gene is TRBV5-5, the J gene TRBJ2-5; 7 bases are shared with TRBD1. Germline V gene data show CDR1 as SGHKS and CDR2 as YYEKEE (reference sequence). Trimming took 4 bases from V and 2 from J; bases not matched to a gene: 5. This CDR3 spans 14 amino acids.

The gene calls are TRBV7-9 and TRBJ1-1, with D possibly matching TRBD1 (5 bases). The germline CDR1 and CDR2 sequences are SEHNR and FQNEAQ (reference sequence). CDR3 length: 13 residues. Trimming shortened V by 11 bases and J by 4 bases, and 17 bases separated the two germline ends. The CDR3 DNA follows: TGTGCCGCCCGCGGGGGTACCTCCACTGAAGCTTTCTTT. Its translation: CAARGGTSTEAFF.

This clonotype was seen at least ten times. The chain has TRBV7-2 and TRBJ2-7, with a weak D call TRBD1 (7 bases). This CDR3 region has 16 residues. From germline, CDR1 is SGHTA and CDR2 FQGNSA. Deletions cut 5 bases from V and 3 bases from J, with 20 bases between. CDR3 nucleotides: TGTGCCAGCAGCCTCCACGGGGCAGGGGGAGGCTACGAGCAGTACGTC. Encoded protein: CASSLHGAGGGYEQYV.

The V gene is TRBV29-1, the J gene TRBJ2-1; TRBD2 matches 11 bases. V gave up 3 bases and J gave up 4 bases; unmatched junction bases: 5. Germline CDR1 is SQVTM and CDR2 is ANQGSEA. The CDR3 is 15 residues long. CDR3 residues: CSVEGLAETYNEQFF. CDR3 sequence (DNA): TGCAGCGTTGAGGGACTAGCGGAGACGTACAATGAGCAGTTCTTC.

This chain uses TRBV7-9 with TRBJ1-1, with 7 bases lining up with TRBD1. The CDR3 totals 19 residues. Germline CDR1 is SEHNR and CDR2 is FQNEAQ (reference sequence). Trimming at V came to 0 bases and at J to 0 bases, leaving 13 bases not matched to a gene. The CDR3 spells CASSLAGATGWGVNTEAFF. In DNA form, the CDR3 reads TGTGCCAGCAGCTTAGCGGGGGCGACAGGGTGGGGGGTGAACACTGAAGCTTTCTTT. The whole variable domain, remainder taken from reference TRBV7-9 and TRBJ1-1, is DTGVSQNPRHKITKRGQNVTFRCDPISEHNRLYWYRQTLGQGPEFLTYFQNEAQLEKSRLLSDRFSAERPKGSFSTLEIQRTEQGDSAMYLCASSLAGATGWGVNTEAFFGQGTRLTVV.

This clonotype was picked up a small number of times. This chain connects TRBV19 to TRBJ1-1, with D uncertain. Germline V lookup: CDR1 LNHDA, CDR2 SQIVND (reference sequence). The V end lost 1 base, the J end lost 0 bases, and 15 bases lay between the germline ends. The CDR3 is 17 amino acids. The CDR3 nucleotides are TGTGCCAGTAGTATAGGAAGGACCCTGGAGCTGAACACTGAAGCTTTCTTT. Amino acids: CASSIGRTLELNTEAFF.

This clonotype came up a few times. This chain links TRBV14 with TRBJ2-1, with TRBD2 matching over 9 bases. V shed 0 bases, J shed 4 bases, and the junction held 7 bases outside the gene matches. This CDR3 spans 17 amino acids. The germline CDR1 and CDR2 sequences are SGHDN and FVKESK. CDR3 residues: CASSQEPRGGRYNEQFF. CDR3 nucleotide sequence: TGTGCCAGCAGCCAAGAACCGCGGGGGGGAAGATACAATGAGCAGTTCTTC.

This clonotype was seen a handful of times. V and J are TRBV29-1 and TRBJ1-1, with D unclear. Between the trimmed V and J ends, which lost 1 base and 1 base, there was a span of 10 bases. The length of the CDR3 is 14 residues. Per the germline V gene, CDR1 is SQVTM and CDR2 is ANQGSEA. The CDR3: CSVEAGQGNTEAFF. The CDR3 DNA reads TGCAGCGTTGAAGCGGGTCAAGGGAACACTGAAGCTTTCTTT. The full variable domain, its missing parts supplied by reference TRBV29-1 and TRBJ1-1, is SAVISQKPSRDICQRGTSLTIQCQVDSQVTMMFWYRQQPGQSLTLIATANQGSEATYESGFVIDKFPISRPNLTFSTLTVSNMSPEDSSIYLCSVEAGQGNTEAFFGQGTRLTVV.

This clonotype occurred many times. V usage is TRBV14 and J usage is TRBJ1-4; D is unresolved. V was cut by 5 bases and J by 3 bases, with 10 bases left in between. CDR1 is SGHDN and CDR2 is FVKESK in the germline V gene. The CDR3 sequence is 14 residues long. The chain's CDR3 is CASSAIWANEKLFF. The DNA of the CDR3 is TGTGCCAGCAGCGCGATTTGGGCTAATGAAAAACTGTTTTTT.